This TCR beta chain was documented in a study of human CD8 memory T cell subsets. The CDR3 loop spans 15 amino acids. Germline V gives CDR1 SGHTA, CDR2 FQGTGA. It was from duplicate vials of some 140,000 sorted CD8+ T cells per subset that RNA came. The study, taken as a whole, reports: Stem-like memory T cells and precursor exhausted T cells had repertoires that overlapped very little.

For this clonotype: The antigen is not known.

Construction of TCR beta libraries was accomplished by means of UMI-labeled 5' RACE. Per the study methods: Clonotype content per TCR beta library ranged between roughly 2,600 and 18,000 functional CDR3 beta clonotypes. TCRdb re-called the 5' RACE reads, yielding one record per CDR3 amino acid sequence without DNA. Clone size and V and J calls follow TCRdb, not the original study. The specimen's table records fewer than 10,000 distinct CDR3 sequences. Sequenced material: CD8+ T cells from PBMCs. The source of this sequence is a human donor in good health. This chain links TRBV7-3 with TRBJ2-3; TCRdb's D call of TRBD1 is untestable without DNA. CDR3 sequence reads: CASSLGSGFTDTQYF.